This T cell receptor (beta chain) stems from a study of blood T cell repertoires in COVID-19. Looking at the study overall: PBMCs, B-cell-depleted T cells, or T cells were the source of the cDNA or gDNA that made up the material.

Participant-given clinical history determined each cohort assignment. Here immunoSEQ multiplex PCR was the method, and the copy in TCRdb shows in-frame clones only, minus some. This sample has a few hundred thousand clones, with roughly nine tenths found just once. The specimen was PBMCs or T cells enriched from blood (not recorded which). The receptor comes from a man younger than 35 who had recovered from COVID-19.

This CDR3 reads CASSFAGRRETQYF. In nucleotides, the CDR3 is TGTGCCAGCAGTTTCGCGGGAAGGAGAGAGACCCAGTACTTC. V gene TRBV28 combines with J gene TRBJ2-5, with D possibly being TRBD2 (6 bases). Germline assignment: CDR1 MDHEN and CDR2 SYDVKM. CDR3 length: 14 amino acids. Trimming pared 3 bases from V and 4 bases from J, leaving 12 bases between.